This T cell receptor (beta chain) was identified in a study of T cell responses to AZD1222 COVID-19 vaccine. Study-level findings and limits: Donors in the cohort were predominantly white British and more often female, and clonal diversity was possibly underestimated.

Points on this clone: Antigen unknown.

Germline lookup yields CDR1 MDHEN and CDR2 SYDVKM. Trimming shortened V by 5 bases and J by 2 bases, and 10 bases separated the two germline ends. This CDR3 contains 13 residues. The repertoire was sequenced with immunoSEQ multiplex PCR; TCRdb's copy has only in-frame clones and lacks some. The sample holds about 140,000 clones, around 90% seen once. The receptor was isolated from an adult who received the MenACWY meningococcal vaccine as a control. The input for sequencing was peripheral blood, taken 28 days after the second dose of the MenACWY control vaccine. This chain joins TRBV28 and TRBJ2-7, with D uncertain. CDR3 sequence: CASSPTITYEQYF. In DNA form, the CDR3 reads TGTGCCAGCAGTCCAACTATTACCTACGAGCAGTACTTC.